Listed below are T cell receptor beta chains from one sample, sequenced in a study of T cell responses to AZD1222 COVID-19 vaccine. The data were produced by immunoSEQ multiplex PCR, yet TCRdb's version contains in-frame clones alone and is incomplete. The table shows about 77,000 clones, with 92% occurring only once. The sample was peripheral blood, taken 28 days after the second AZD1222 dose. These receptors all stem from an adult who received the AZD1222 COVID-19 vaccine. Both conserved end residues are part of each CDR3. The order of the fields is clone size, V gene, D gene, J gene, CDR3 protein, CDR3 DNA. D genes are given only for firm matches. Clone size is stated in some rows and not others, as once, few, many or a class when expanded.

clone_size: few
v_call: TRBV4-2
d_call: TRBD1
j_call: TRBJ1-5
cdr3_aa: CASSRDREAGPGQPQHF
cdr3_nt: TGTGCCAGCAGCCGAGACAGGGAAGCTGGTCCGGGTCAGCCCCAGCATTTT

clone_size: .
v_call: TRBV19
d_call: .
j_call: TRBJ2-1
cdr3_aa: CARPKAGAEQFF
cdr3_nt: TGTGCGAGGCCCAAAGCGGGTGCTGAGCAGTTCTTC

clone_size: .
v_call: TRBV29-1
d_call: .
j_call: TRBJ2-7
cdr3_aa: CSVELGASYEQYF
cdr3_nt: TGCAGCGTTGAATTGGGGGCCTCCTACGAGCAGTACTTC

clone_size: .
v_call: TRBV27
d_call: .
j_call: TRBJ2-7
cdr3_aa: CASSPKTTAYEQYF
cdr3_nt: TGTGCCAGCAGTCCGAAAACGACGGCCTACGAGCAGTACTTC

clone_size: few
v_call: TRBV2
d_call: .
j_call: TRBJ1-1
cdr3_aa: CASRRGVIEAFF
cdr3_nt: TGTGCCAGCAGGAGGGGGGTAATTGAAGCTTTCTTT

clone_size: .
v_call: TRBV2
d_call: TRBD2
j_call: TRBJ2-2
cdr3_aa: CASSDNLAGAGGELFF
cdr3_nt: TGTGCCAGCAGTGATAACCTAGCGGGAGCGGGCGGGGAGCTGTTTTTT

clone_size: .
v_call: TRBV12-3/TRBV12-4
d_call: .
j_call: TRBJ2-7
cdr3_aa: CASRSTGPEQYF
cdr3_nt: TGTGCCAGCAGGTCCACAGGGCCCGAGCAGTACTTC

clone_size: .
v_call: TRBV28
d_call: TRBD1
j_call: TRBJ1-2
cdr3_aa: CASRTPLTLQGNYGYTF
cdr3_nt: TGTGCCAGCAGGACACCGCTCACCTTACAGGGGAACTATGGCTACACCTTC

clone_size: .
v_call: TRBV12-5
d_call: .
j_call: TRBJ2-3
cdr3_aa: CASGRDTDTQYF
cdr3_nt: TGTGCTAGTGGGAGGGACACAGATACGCAGTATTTT

clone_size: .
v_call: TRBV11-3
d_call: TRBD1
j_call: TRBJ1-4
cdr3_aa: CASSFRGREKLFF
cdr3_nt: TGTGCCAGCAGCTTTAGGGGGCGGGAAAAACTGTTTTTT

clone_size: .
v_call: TRBV3-1/TRBV3-2
d_call: .
j_call: TRBJ2-7
cdr3_aa: CASSQEGREQYF
cdr3_nt: TGTGCCAGCAGCCAAGAGGGTAGGGAGCAGTACTTC

clone_size: .
v_call: TRBV6-2/TRBV6-3
d_call: .
j_call: TRBJ1-2
cdr3_aa: CASSSEQGVYGYTF
cdr3_nt: TGTGCCAGCAGCTCAGAACAGGGAGTCTATGGCTACACCTTC

clone_size: .
v_call: TRBV4-1
d_call: TRBD1
j_call: TRBJ2-5
cdr3_aa: CASSLRDSYQSETQYF
cdr3_nt: TGCGCCAGCAGCCTCCGGGACAGTTATCAATCGGAGACCCAGTACTTC

clone_size: .
v_call: TRBV13
d_call: TRBD2
j_call: TRBJ2-3
cdr3_aa: CASSTNPFEAGITDTQYF
cdr3_nt: TGTGCCAGCAGCACAAATCCCTTTGAAGCGGGGATCACAGATACGCAGTATTTT

clone_size: .
v_call: TRBV24-1
d_call: TRBD2
j_call: TRBJ2-1
cdr3_aa: CATSDSLAGAWNEQFF
cdr3_nt: TGTGCCACCAGTGATTCGCTAGCGGGAGCTTGGAATGAGCAGTTCTTC

clone_size: .
v_call: TRBV15
d_call: .
j_call: TRBJ2-3
cdr3_aa: CATSRGKASRISTDTQYF
cdr3_nt: TGTGCCACCAGCAGGGGAAAAGCCTCCCGAATAAGCACAGATACGCAGTATTTT

clone_size: .
v_call: TRBV29-1
d_call: .
j_call: TRBJ2-1
cdr3_aa: CSVGQTYNEQFF
cdr3_nt: TGCAGCGTTGGACAGACCTACAATGAGCAGTTCTTC

clone_size: medium-sized
v_call: TRBV4-3
d_call: .
j_call: TRBJ2-2
cdr3_aa: CASSQDTGQSKLNTGELFF
cdr3_nt: TGCGCCAGCAGCCAAGATACCGGCCAGAGTAAACTCAACACCGGGGAGCTGTTTTTT

clone_size: .
v_call: TRBV3-1/TRBV3-2
d_call: .
j_call: TRBJ1-2
cdr3_aa: CASSRTQGPYYGYTF
cdr3_nt: TGTGCCAGCAGCCGTACCCAGGGGCCCTACTATGGCTACACCTTC

clone_size: .
v_call: TRBV3-1/TRBV3-2
d_call: .
j_call: TRBJ2-5
cdr3_aa: CASSLLLRTEEETQYF
cdr3_nt: TGTGCCAGCAGCCTTCTTCTTAGGACAGAGGAAGAGACCCAGTACTTC

clone_size: once
v_call: TRBV6-5
d_call: .
j_call: TRBJ1-2
cdr3_aa: CASHRGGSNYGYTF
cdr3_nt: TGTGCCAGCCATCGGGGGGGGTCTAACTATGGCTACACCTTC

clone_size: .
v_call: TRBV5-1
d_call: TRBD2
j_call: TRBJ2-7
cdr3_aa: CASSTGLAVDEQYF
cdr3_nt: TGCGCCAGCAGCACCGGACTAGCGGTCGACGAGCAGTACTTC

clone_size: .
v_call: TRBV6-6
d_call: .
j_call: TRBJ2-1
cdr3_aa: CASSPSHEQFF
cdr3_nt: TGTGCCAGCAGCCCATCGCATGAGCAGTTCTTC

clone_size: once
v_call: TRBV14
d_call: TRBD1
j_call: TRBJ2-1
cdr3_aa: CASSPATGNEQFF
cdr3_nt: TGTGCCAGCAGCCCCGCGACAGGGAATGAGCAGTTCTTC

clone_size: .
v_call: TRBV12-5
d_call: .
j_call: TRBJ1-3
cdr3_aa: CASGLAGGNTIYF
cdr3_nt: TGTGCTAGTGGTTTGGCTGGTGGAAACACCATATATTTT

clone_size: .
v_call: TRBV11-2
d_call: .
j_call: TRBJ2-1
cdr3_aa: CASSLDNGDYNEQFF
cdr3_nt: TGTGCCAGCAGCTTAGATAACGGAGACTACAATGAGCAGTTCTTC

clone_size: .
v_call: TRBV4-3
d_call: TRBD1
j_call: TRBJ1-3
cdr3_aa: CASSQDQGASGNTIYF
cdr3_nt: TGCGCCAGCAGCCAAGATCAGGGGGCCTCTGGAAACACCATATATTTT

clone_size: .
v_call: TRBV10-3
d_call: .
j_call: TRBJ2-7
cdr3_aa: CAIGDGSSEQYF
cdr3_nt: TGTGCCATCGGAGACGGCTCCTCCGAGCAGTACTTC

clone_size: .
v_call: TRBV24-1
d_call: .
j_call: TRBJ2-2
cdr3_aa: CATSEVRGDTNTGELFF
cdr3_nt: TGTGCCACCAGTGAAGTCAGGGGCGATACGAACACCGGGGAGCTGTTTTTT

clone_size: few
v_call: TRBV7-9
d_call: .
j_call: TRBJ2-1
cdr3_aa: CASSAPSGSRYNEQFF
cdr3_nt: TGTGCCAGCAGCGCCCCGTCGGGGTCTCGCTACAATGAGCAGTTCTTC

clone_size: .
v_call: TRBV29-1
d_call: TRBD1
j_call: TRBJ1-2
cdr3_aa: CSVDETGGINYGYTF
cdr3_nt: TGCAGCGTTGACGAAACAGGGGGTATTAACTATGGCTACACCTTC

clone_size: .
v_call: TRBV5-1
d_call: .
j_call: TRBJ1-3
cdr3_aa: CASSPTGSSGNTIYF
cdr3_nt: TGCGCCAGCAGCCCCACCGGAAGCTCTGGAAACACCATATATTTT

clone_size: .
v_call: TRBV6-2/TRBV6-3
d_call: .
j_call: TRBJ2-5
cdr3_aa: CASSWSMETQYF
cdr3_nt: TGTGCCAGCAGTTGGTCAATGGAGACCCAGTACTTC

clone_size: .
v_call: TRBV6-5
d_call: .
j_call: TRBJ1-3
cdr3_aa: CASRAPGNTIYF
cdr3_nt: TGTGCCAGCAGAGCCCCTGGAAACACCATATATTTT

clone_size: .
v_call: TRBV29-1
d_call: .
j_call: TRBJ1-1
cdr3_aa: CSEFRGTEAFF
cdr3_nt: TGCAGCGAATTCAGGGGAACTGAAGCTTTCTTT

clone_size: .
v_call: TRBV6-5
d_call: .
j_call: TRBJ2-3
cdr3_aa: CASSPVGTDTQYF
cdr3_nt: TGTGCCAGCAGTCCCGTGGGGACAGATACGCAGTATTTT

clone_size: .
v_call: TRBV2
d_call: .
j_call: TRBJ2-1
cdr3_aa: CASSGGNEQFF
cdr3_nt: TGTGCCAGCAGTGGGGGGAATGAGCAGTTCTTC

clone_size: .
v_call: TRBV29-1
d_call: .
j_call: TRBJ1-5
cdr3_aa: CSVSLTGTEGQPQHF
cdr3_nt: TGCAGCGTCTCACTCACCGGGACGGAGGGCCAGCCCCAGCATTTT

clone_size: .
v_call: TRBV5-4
d_call: TRBD2
j_call: TRBJ2-7
cdr3_aa: CASRDSGRALEQYF
cdr3_nt: TGTGCCAGCAGGGACAGCGGGAGGGCCCTCGAGCAGTACTTC

clone_size: .
v_call: TRBV7-5
d_call: .
j_call: TRBJ2-7
cdr3_aa: CVRSLNSLRDDEQYF
cdr3_nt: TGTGTCAGAAGCTTGAACTCCCTCAGAGACGACGAGCAGTACTTC

clone_size: few
v_call: TRBV7-2
d_call: .
j_call: TRBJ1-3
cdr3_aa: CASSSTGHLFGNTIYF
cdr3_nt: TGTGCCAGCAGCAGTACGGGACACCTCTTTGGAAACACCATATATTTT

clone_size: .
v_call: TRBV6-5
d_call: TRBD1
j_call: TRBJ2-7
cdr3_aa: CASSRTGAEQYF
cdr3_nt: TGTGCCAGCAGCCGGACAGGGGCCGAGCAGTACTTC

clone_size: .
v_call: TRBV4-3
d_call: .
j_call: TRBJ1-6
cdr3_aa: CASSQDVGDNSPLHF
cdr3_nt: TGCGCCAGCAGCCAAGACGTGGGGGATAATTCACCCCTCCACTTT

clone_size: .
v_call: TRBV11-3
d_call: .
j_call: TRBJ2-1
cdr3_aa: CASSPQPDNEQFF
cdr3_nt: TGTGCCAGCAGCCCCCAACCCGACAATGAGCAGTTCTTC

clone_size: once
v_call: TRBV10-3
d_call: .
j_call: TRBJ1-3
cdr3_aa: CAIMEGPGNTIYF
cdr3_nt: TGTGCCATCATGGAGGGCCCGGGAAACACCATATATTTT

clone_size: .
v_call: TRBV19
d_call: .
j_call: TRBJ2-1
cdr3_aa: CASKLRPQSSYNEQFF
cdr3_nt: TGTGCCAGCAAGTTAAGGCCTCAGAGCTCCTACAATGAGCAGTTCTTC

clone_size: once
v_call: TRBV11-2
d_call: TRBD2
j_call: TRBJ2-5
cdr3_aa: CASSLWAGGRRETQYF
cdr3_nt: TGTGCCAGCAGCTTATGGGCGGGGGGTAGGAGGGAGACCCAGTACTTC

clone_size: .
v_call: TRBV29-1
d_call: .
j_call: TRBJ2-1
cdr3_aa: CSVVRNEQFF
cdr3_nt: TGCAGCGTTGTAAGGAATGAGCAGTTCTTC

clone_size: .
v_call: TRBV4-3
d_call: TRBD1
j_call: TRBJ1-4
cdr3_aa: CASSQIPQGATNEKLFF
cdr3_nt: TGCGCCAGCAGCCAAATCCCGCAGGGGGCAACTAATGAAAAACTGTTTTTT

clone_size: .
v_call: TRBV29-1
d_call: TRBD1
j_call: TRBJ2-3
cdr3_aa: CSVASRTGNLGTQYF
cdr3_nt: TGCAGCGTTGCTTCCCGGACAGGGAATCTAGGTACGCAGTATTTT

clone_size: .
v_call: TRBV18
d_call: TRBD2
j_call: TRBJ2-7
cdr3_aa: CASSPRGTSVSYEQYF
cdr3_nt: TGTGCCAGCTCACCGCGCGGGACTAGCGTTTCCTACGAGCAGTACTTC

clone_size: .
v_call: TRBV6-2/TRBV6-3
d_call: TRBD1
j_call: TRBJ2-1
cdr3_aa: CASSFVAGGAYNEQFF
cdr3_nt: TGTGCCAGCAGTTTCGTTGCAGGGGGAGCCTACAATGAGCAGTTCTTC